This T cell receptor (beta chain) was found in a study of a mutant IDH1 vaccine in newly diagnosed glioma. Time point reported: week 5, during vaccination. Vaccination used 300 ug of mutant IDH1 20-mer peptide per dose, with topical imiquimod. The assay was immunoSEQ multiplex PCR, and TCRdb's table has in-frame clones only and misses some. This sample yields about 54,000 clones, of which 75% to 85% are seen a single time; roughly 3.5% belongs to the top ten. Comments on this clone: Its specificity is unknown.

This TCR was sampled from a young man with glioma. The material sequenced was PBMCs, taken from a glioma patient whose treatment included an IDH1 peptide vaccine.

The CDR3 sequence is CASSYATGGGKAFF. CDR3 nucleotide sequence: TGTGCCAGCAGTTACGCGACAGGTGGGGGCAAGGCTTTCTTT. The chain couples TRBV6-6 to TRBJ1-1, with D perhaps matching TRBD1 (6 bases). Germline loops: CDR1 MNHNY, CDR2 SVGAGI (reference sequence). Trimming left V 2 bases short and J 11 bases short, with 18 bases between. This CDR3 region has 14 residues.